The 5 T cell receptor beta chains below were found in one sample sequenced in a study of T cells in Graves' hyperthyroidism and ophthalmopathy. The CDR3 regions of TCR beta were amplified from RNA transcripts. The primer set for the first-round RT-PCR of the TCR CDR3 was HTBI. TCRdb called the multiplex PCR reads again in MiXCR, with one record for every CDR3 protein. Of 450,000 to 650,000 distinct CDR3 sequences in the sample, 17% are singletons; the top ten hold approximately 18%. The sample consisted of blood. The receptor source for this set is a woman aged 18-30 years with Graves' ophthalmopathy.

This clonotype was detected many times. J is TRBJ1-1 and V is TRBV11-2; D might be TRBD1 (5 bases). The length of the CDR3 is 11 residues. Germline V gives CDR1 SGHAT, CDR2 FQNNGV. The V gene lost 6 bases and the J gene lost 7 bases, with 9 bases spanning the gap. CDR3 amino acids: CASSSTVEAFF. CDR3 nucleotide sequence: TGTGCCAGCAGTTCGACAGTTGAAGCTTTCTTT.

This clonotype was seen more than once but under ten times. The chain couples TRBV7-6 to TRBJ2-1, with TRBD2 matching over 10 bases. This CDR3 spans 18 amino acids. With V trimmed by 0 bases and J by 8 bases, 13 bases remained unmatched. In germline, CDR1 is SGHVS, CDR2 FNYEAQ. Here the CDR3 reads CASSLAASGRAPIDEQFF. The CDR3 DNA follows: TGTGCCAGCAGCTTAGCGGCTAGCGGGAGAGCCCCAATTGATGAGCAGTTCTTC.

About this clonotype itself: Germline and junction disagree at one end, which may indicate a read error. This chain connects TRBV10-3 to TRBJ2-1; 9 positions agree with TRBD1. Germline assignment: CDR1 ENHRY and CDR2 SYGVKD. This CDR3 is 17 amino acids long. The CDR3 is CAISDLHRDRVANGQFF. DNA for the CDR3: TGTGCCATCAGTGATCTCCACCGGGACAGGGTTGCCAATGGGCAGTTCTTC.

This clonotype has just a few counts. The J gene is TRBJ2-5, the V gene TRBV20-1; D perhaps matches TRBD2 (5 bases). CDR3 length: 13 amino acids. Trimming pared 2 bases from V and 5 bases from J, leaving 12 bases between. Germline CDR1 reads DFQATT; CDR2 reads SNEGSKA (reference sequence). CDR3 DNA sequence: TGCAGTGCTAGACCCGGGGTTCGGGAGACCCAGTACTTC. Translated, it gives CSARPGVRETQYF.

This clonotype was detected only once. The CDR3 nucleotides read TGTGCCAGTAGTATCTCTAGCGGGCATTACAATGAGCAGTTCTTC. Its protein product is CASSISSGHYNEQFF. The chain recombines TRBV19 with TRBJ2-1; 8 bases match TRBD2. Trimming took 3 bases from V and 4 from J; bases not matched to a gene: 5. The CDR3 is made up of 15 amino acids. Germline-derived CDR1 and CDR2 are LNHDA and SQIVND (reference sequence).